The 14 T cell receptor beta chains listed next were all sequenced from one sample in a study of T-cell reconstitution after alpha-beta-depleted transplantation in children. Preparation of the TCRbeta library used unique molecular identifiers. Each CDR3 protein gets one entry after TCRdb re-called the PCR reads with MiXCR. Of about 110,000 distinct CDR3 sequences listed, 20% to 25% are singletons. The specimen was PBMCs, mostly from graft donor cells, collected 180 days after TCRalphabeta/CD19-depleted stem cell transplant. These receptors all come from a male patient under 10 years old who had a stem cell transplant for chronic granulomatous disease, so the T cells may come from the graft donor.

This clonotype was observed a few times. The J gene is TRBJ2-3, the V gene TRBV7-3; no reliable D call. Per germline, CDR1 SGHTA and CDR2 FQGTGA. Trimming removed 5 bases from V and 6 bases from J, with 9 bases in between. There are 12 residues in the CDR3. The CDR3 region is CASSRLGDTQYF. In nucleotides, the CDR3 is TGTGCCAGCAGCCGTCTCGGGGATACGCAGTATTTT.

This clonotype showed up many times. The chain joins TRBV5-5 to TRBJ2-3, with 8 bases fitting TRBD1. CDR1 is SGHKS and CDR2 is YYEKEE in the germline V gene (reference sequence). CDR3 length equals 14 residues. With V trimmed by 5 bases and J by 5 bases, 7 bases remained unmatched. The CDR3 DNA reads TGTGCCAGCAGAAGGGACAGGCCCGGAGATACGCAGTATTTT. Its protein is CASRRDRPGDTQYF.

This chain joins TRBV12-3 or TRBV12-4 and TRBJ2-7, with 7 bases matching TRBD1. Trimming took 10 bases from V and 7 from J; bases not matched to a gene: 13. The CDR3 spans 13 residues. Written as DNA, the CDR3 is TGTGCCACGCAGAAAAAGACAGGGCTTGAGCAGTACTTC. As protein: CATQKKTGLEQYF.

This clonotype came up many times. This chain uses TRBV11-1 with TRBJ2-1, with TRBD2 matching over 7 bases. Germline lookup yields CDR1 SGHAT and CDR2 FQDESV (reference sequence). The CDR3 is made up of 15 amino acids. The V gene end was trimmed by 5 bases and the J gene end by 8 bases; junction bases not matched to a gene: 12. CDR3: CASSPYASGGYEQFF. DNA for the CDR3: TGTGCCAGCAGCCCCTACGCGTCGGGGGGTTATGAGCAGTTCTTC. The full variable domain, its missing parts supplied by reference TRBV11-1 and TRBJ2-1, is EAEVAQSPRYKITEKSQAVAFWCDPISGHATLYWYRQILGQGPELLVQFQDESVVDDSQLPKDRFSAERLKGVDSTLKIQPAELGDSAMYLCASSPYASGGYEQFFGPGTRLTVL.

This clonotype was seen ten or more times. J is TRBJ1-5 and V is TRBV20-1; D gene uncertain. Deletions cut 8 bases from V and 4 bases from J, with 24 bases between. The length of the CDR3 is 16 residues. Germline CDR1 reads DFQATT; CDR2 reads SNEGSKA (reference sequence). CDR3 sequence: CSLAPRPAGNNQPQHF. The CDR3 DNA is TGCAGTCTCGCCCCACGACCGGCGGGAAATAATCAGCCCCAGCATTTT.

This clonotype was detected only a few times. The CDR3 coding sequence is TGTGCCAGCAGCTTAATGGACAGGGACTCCGAGCAGTACTTC. Translated: CASSLMDRDSEQYF. The rearrangement uses TRBV5-5 and TRBJ2-7; 8 nucleotides match TRBD1. This CDR3 spans 14 amino acids. The V and J ends lost 2 bases and 6 bases, in that order; junction bases with no gene match: 7. Germline V gives CDR1 SGHKS, CDR2 YYEKEE (reference sequence).

This clonotype was counted ten times or more. DNA of the CDR3: TGTGCCAGCTCCAAGATCAGGAGCTCCTACAATGAGCAGTTCTTC. This codes for CASSKIRSSYNEQFF. The rearrangement joins TRBV9 to TRBJ2-1, with unresolved D. CDR1 SGDLS and CDR2 YYNGEE come from the germline V gene. The CDR3 has 15 amino acids. Trimming left V 7 bases short and J 0 bases short, with 14 bases between.

This sequence joins TRBV7-7 and TRBJ1-3; D might be TRBD1 (5 bases). Germline loops: CDR1 SSHAT, CDR2 FNYEAQ (reference sequence). V lost 5 bases and J 4 bases, leaving 21 bases between the germline ends. The CDR3 length is 17 residues. The DNA of the CDR3 is TGTGCCAGCAGCCCGTTTTCGCCGGGACCCTCCGGAAACACCATATATTTT. It translates to CASSPFSPGPSGNTIYF.

This sequence joins TRBV20-1 and TRBJ2-7; 9 bases fit TRBD1. The CDR3 is 12 residues long. V dropped 6 bases and J dropped 3; count of bases not matched to a gene: 3. Germline V gives CDR1 DFQATT, CDR2 SNEGSKA (reference sequence). DNA of the CDR3: TGCAGTGCGAGGGACAGGGTCTACGAGCAGTACTTC. This sequence encodes CSARDRVYEQYF.

This sequence joins TRBV20-1 and TRBJ2-1; tentatively, D is TRBD2 (6 bases). The V and J ends lost 3 bases and 0 bases respectively, with 12 bases between them. CDR1 is DFQATT and CDR2 is SNEGSKA in the germline V gene (reference sequence). The CDR3 length is 15 residues. For the CDR3, the DNA is TGCAGTGCTAGCAGCGGGCAACTCTCCTACAATGAGCAGTTCTTC. Amino acid sequence: CSASSGQLSYNEQFF.

This clonotype occurred many times. V gene TRBV12-3 or TRBV12-4 combines with J gene TRBJ2-7; D gene ambiguous. The CDR3 has 14 amino acids. V gave up 1 base and J gave up 7 bases, with 14 bases separating them. CDR3 sequence reads: CASSLGLPSAEQYF. The CDR3 DNA reads TGTGCCAGCAGTTTAGGTTTACCGTCGGCTGAGCAGTACTTC.

This clonotype was detected a few times. The J gene is TRBJ1-4, the V gene TRBV20-1; D perhaps matches TRBD1 (6 bases). Germline assignment: CDR1 DFQATT and CDR2 SNEGSKA (reference sequence). The CDR3 consists of 15 residues. V lost 0 bases and J 8 bases, leaving 16 bases between the germline ends. CDR3 sequence (DNA): TGCAGTGCTAGAGATCTTGGGGGGCAAAGAGAAAAACTGTTTTTT. This sequence encodes CSARDLGGQREKLFF.

V is TRBV12-3 or TRBV12-4 and J is TRBJ2-3; D is uncertain. The CDR3 covers 14 residues. V lost 1 base, J lost 6 bases, and 11 bases lay in between. This CDR3 reads CASSLGGVLDTQYF. The CDR3 nucleotides are TGTGCCAGCAGTTTAGGTGGTGTCCTGGATACGCAGTATTTT.

This clonotype was counted at least ten times. The gene calls are TRBV20-1 and TRBJ2-3; D is unresolved. V dropped 3 bases and J dropped 4 bases, with 14 bases sitting between them. The CDR3 length is 14 residues. Germline V gene sequence: CDR1 DFQATT, CDR2 SNEGSKA (reference sequence). CDR3 coding DNA: TGCAGTGCTAGTGTTCCTCGCAGCCCAGATACGCAGTATTTT. This sequence encodes CSASVPRSPDTQYF.